This T cell receptor (beta chain) came from a study of cytomegalovirus exposure and HLA in healthy donors. Study as a whole: Unique TCRs numbering around 80 million, obtained from HLA-typed donors, made up an early data release.

CDR3 length equals 12 residues. After removal of 4 bases from V and 9 bases from J, the junction contained 5 bases not matched to a gene. Germline V gives CDR1 MDHEN, CDR2 SYDVKM. With respect to this clone: Its antigen is still unknown.

General study results and limits: Presence/absence analyses rested on an assumption that sequencing depth was roughly uniform across donors. There were some V segments, including TRBV6-2 and TRBV6-3, excluded as indistinguishable.

Likely unrecorded immune exposures existed in these nominally healthy donors. Vbeta (60) and Jbeta (13) primers were used in the PCR. Profiling relied on immunoSEQ multiplex PCR, and the TCRdb table lists in-frame clones only, not all of them. The sample has some 130,000 clones. Sequenced input: PBMCs. The receptor comes from a man aged 18 to 30 in good health and CMV-seronegative. The chain joins TRBV28 to TRBJ2-7; 8 nucleotides align to TRBD1. The CDR3 DNA reads as TGTGCCAGCAGTTCGGACAGGGTATGGCAGTACTTC. Amino acids: CASSSDRVWQYF.